The source of this T cell receptor beta chain is a study of T cell responses to AZD1222 COVID-19 vaccine listed by TCRdb under 2021. With respect to the entire study: A total of about 230 trial participants underwent TCR sequencing, of whom some 210 received two doses of AZD1222 and some 25 received two doses of the MenACWY control vaccine. Enrollment into the trials was organized by age into subgroups of 18-55, 56-69 and 70-plus years, and those subgroups contained approximately 160, 26 and 62 TCR-sequenced participants, respectively. Overall results and qualifications from the work: Participants were mostly white British, with more females than males. The authors suggested clonal diversity may have been underestimated. Spike-specific TCR breadth and depth rose significantly after two AZD1222 doses compared with day 0 and with MenACWY recipients. The whole spike protein was spanned by vaccine-associated CD4 TCRs, and dominant responses were seen in regions 160-218 and 743-854. The 56-69-year group was small, and its depth increase did not reach significance, likely because of low power. Because no day 14 peak-response samples were available, repertoires were characterized only after the peak T cell response. Reportedly, almost half of the unique spike-specific TCRs recognized epitopes lying outside the regions that are mutated in the B.1.351 and B.1.1.7 variants. Only five to seven AZD1222 recipients were SARS-CoV-2 seropositive at baseline, limiting conclusions about previously exposed vaccinees.

Details on this clone: The antigen it recognizes is unknown. The record has no base qualities; no much larger clone is one base away.

The time point label here, explained by the study, means: baseline before first vaccination. According to the study, the label for this sample's treatment or condition signals: meningococcal conjugate vaccine given as trial control. Vaccinee samples were obtained from the UK trials COV001 and COV002, which included a single-blind randomized controlled phase 2/3 trial of AZD1222 (ChAdOx1 nCoV-19) in healthy adults. Trial participant PBMC samples were collected at day 0 and day 28 after the second dose for TCRbeta chain sequencing. The germline V gene sets CDR1 to MNHEY and CDR2 to SVGAGI. CDR3 length: 15 amino acids, cysteine to phenylalanine. Of all the DNA, just the CDR3 is kept, 45 bases in frame from base 1. Trimming removed 7 bases from V and 9 bases from J, leaving 19 bases between the germline ends. The CDR3 regions of human TCRbeta chains were subjected to immunosequencing. Per the authors' processing: Repertoire TCRs were matched against a reference library of SARS-CoV-2-specific TCRs generated with the MIRA antigen-specificity platform. Breadth was defined as the fraction of unique TCRs that were SARS-CoV-2-associated. Depth was defined as the fraction of total T cells that were SARS-CoV-2-associated. Using the MIRA data, each spike-specific TCR was mapped to the spike region that the TCR reacts to and placed in a CD4 or CD8 class. Log10-transformed breadth and depth values were compared by one-way ANOVA with Sidak's multiple comparisons tests. TCRdb holds this immuneACCESS table with in-frame rearrangements only. Some clones are missing; in checked studies, unresolved V genes explain under half, and the rest has no known cause. The DNA gave D and trimming, while V, J and clone size come from that table. The sample contains roughly 89,000 clones, around 87% of them found a single time. The ten top clones hold around 4.5% of the sample.

This sequence originates from an adult in good health. Sequences were derived from peripheral blood, sampled on day 0 of MenACWY control vaccination. The sequence joins TRBV6-5 to TRBJ1-6; TRBD1 is a weak D gene call, 6 bases matching. Here the CDR3 is given as CASTQSTGLSSPLHF. The nucleotides read TGTGCCAGCACCCAAAGTACAGGGTTGAGTTCACCCCTCCACTTT.